These 30 T cell receptor beta chains were all obtained from the same sample, sequenced in a study of shared clonotypes between healthy human individuals. The naive CD8 fraction comprised CD45RO-negative cells positively selected for CCR7 and excluded terminally differentiated effector memory CD45RA+ cells. The table came from immunoSEQ multiplex PCR; TCRdb's copy has only in-frame clones and leaves some out. The sample carries about 1,800,000 clones, around 96% recorded once. Material: naive CD8+ T cells sorted from blood. These receptors originate from a man between 18 and 29 years old in good health.

This clone was picked up one time. CDR3: CASSLTTREQFF. The CDR3, as DNA: TGTGCCAGCAGTTTAACGACGAGAGAGCAGTTCTTC. V is TRBV28 and J is TRBJ2-1; no definite D call. Trimming cost V 2 bases and J 10 bases, with 9 bases left between them. This CDR3 region has 12 residues. Germline V CDR1 and CDR2: MDHEN, SYDVKM. The full variable domain, in which reference TRBV28 and TRBJ2-1 provide the parts outside the CDR3, is DVKVTQSSRYLVKRTGEKVFLECVQDMDHENMFWYRQDPGLGLRLIYFSYDVKMKEKGDIPEGYSVSREKKERFSLILESASTNQTSMYLCASSLTTREQFFGPGTRLTVL.

The chain links TRBV19 to TRBJ2-7, with 8 positions matching TRBD2. V was pared by 4 bases and J by 3 bases, with 14 bases of the junction left unmatched. CDR1 LNHDA and CDR2 SQIVND come from the germline V gene (reference sequence). The CDR3 has 17 residues. The CDR3 nucleotides are TGTGCCAGTAGTACCCCATCCGCGGGGGGCGTCTTCTACGAGCAGTACTTC. It is translated as CASSTPSAGGVFYEQYF.

The chain uses TRBV18 and TRBJ1-4; 8 bases agree with TRBD1. Trimming removed 5 bases from V and 7 bases from J; junction bases left unmatched: 9. Germline CDR1 is KGHSH and CDR2 is LQKENI. CDR3 size: 15 residues. The CDR3 nucleotides are TGTGCCAGCTCAGAAGCATCAGGGGGCGGTGAAAAACTGTTTTTT. It translates to CASSEASGGGEKLFF.

The chain is built from TRBV11-2 and TRBJ2-7; the D is unclear. Deletions cut 4 bases from V and 4 bases from J, with 17 bases between. Per the germline V gene, CDR1 is SGHAT and CDR2 is FQNNGV. The CDR3 consists of 15 residues. CDR3 sequence: CASSYGPGVSYEQYF. CDR3 in DNA: TGTGCCAGCAGCTACGGGCCCGGAGTGTCGTACGAGCAGTACTTC.

The sample holds one count of this clone. The genes are TRBV28 and TRBJ2-3; 9 bases are shared with TRBD2. The CDR3 sequence is 17 residues long. Looked up from germline, CDR1 is MDHEN and CDR2 is SYDVKM. The J segment lost 2 bases and the V segment lost 4 bases, leaving 10 bases of the junction unmatched. CDR3 DNA: TGTGCCAGCAGTTCCATCAAGGGACTAGCTAACACAGATACGCAGTATTTT. Its translation is CASSSIKGLANTDTQYF.

As concerns this clone: One end of the junction varies from germline; a read error may be responsible. The chain is built from TRBV7-7 and TRBJ2-1; D may correspond to TRBD1 or TRBD2 (5 bases each). CDR1 SSHAT and CDR2 FNYEAQ come from the germline V gene (reference sequence). The CDR3 runs 16 residues. The DNA of the CDR3 is TGTGCTAGCAGCTTAAGGGACGCGAAGGACTACAATGAGCAGTTCTTC. It specifies CASSLRDAKDYNEQFF.

V gene TRBV4-3 combines with J gene TRBJ2-7, with 14 bases aligning to TRBD2. The J segment lost 7 bases and the V segment lost 4 bases, leaving 9 bases of the junction unmatched. This CDR3 has 16 amino acids. Germline lookup yields CDR1 LGHNA and CDR2 YSLEER. The CDR3, as DNA: TGCGCCAGCAGCCCTGGGGAGGGACTAGCGGGAGTAGAGCAGTACTTC. The encoded protein is CASSPGEGLAGVEQYF.

This clone was recorded only once. The rearrangement links TRBV27 to TRBJ2-2; 10 positions match TRBD1. CDR1 is MNHEY, CDR2 SMNVEV, per germline (reference sequence). With 3 bases clipped from V and 5 bases from J, the junction kept 3 bases outside the gene matches. This CDR3 comprises 15 residues. The CDR3 DNA sequence: TGTGCCAGCAGTTTTGGGACAGGGGTAACCGGGGAGCTGTTTTTT. This codes for CASSFGTGVTGELFF.

Concerning this clone: The sample contains more than one DNA sequence encoding this CDR3. V usage is TRBV4-1 and J usage is TRBJ1-1, with D unclear. The germline V and J ends were trimmed by 4 bases and 1 base, with 10 bases remaining between them. The germline V gene encodes CDR1 MGHRA and CDR2 YSYEKL. This CDR3 is built from 14 residues. CDR3 in DNA: TGCGCCAGCAGCCCAAGGACGGAGAACACTGAAGCTTTCTTT. Protein sequence: CASSPRTENTEAFF.

This chain links TRBV28 with TRBJ1-5; perhaps TRBD1 as D (6 bases). CDR1 and CDR2 from the germline V gene are MDHEN and SYDVKM. This CDR3 spans 16 amino acids. Between the trimmed V and J ends, which lost 3 bases and 1 base, there was a span of 13 bases. The CDR3 spells CASSFRGPTSNQPQHF. The CDR3 nucleotides read TGTGCCAGCAGTTTCAGGGGACCCACGAGCAATCAGCCCCAGCATTTT. Full variable domain (missing parts from reference TRBV28 and TRBJ1-5): DVKVTQSSRYLVKRTGEKVFLECVQDMDHENMFWYRQDPGLGLRLIYFSYDVKMKEKGDIPEGYSVSREKKERFSLILESASTNQTSMYLCASSFRGPTSNQPQHFGDGTRLSIL.

The chain has TRBV5-1 and TRBJ1-1; perhaps TRBD1 as D (5 bases). Germline CDR1 SGHRS, CDR2 YFSETQ. The V end lost 0 bases, the J end lost 2 bases, and 8 bases lay between the germline ends. The CDR3 totals 14 residues. CDR3 region: CASSLVGHNTEAFF. As DNA, the CDR3 is TGCGCCAGCAGCTTGGTAGGACATAACACTGAAGCTTTCTTT.

V gene TRBV27 combines with J gene TRBJ1-4; D is perhaps TRBD1 (6 bases). The V and J ends lost 5 bases and 6 bases respectively, with 13 bases between them. Per germline, CDR1 MNHEY and CDR2 SMNVEV (reference sequence). This CDR3 region has 14 residues. CDR3 loop: CASSPPGAYEKLFF. The CDR3 DNA sequence: TGTGCCAGCAGTCCCCCAGGGGCTTATGAAAAACTGTTTTTT.

This clone was seen only once. The chain links TRBV27 to TRBJ2-1; the D gene is possibly TRBD2 (5 bases). The length of the CDR3 is 15 residues. Deletions cut 2 bases from V and 4 bases from J, with 12 bases between. Germline V gene lookup returns CDR1 MNHEY and CDR2 SMNVEV (reference sequence). CDR3 sequence: CASSLNPGLYNEQFF. CDR3 coding DNA: TGTGCCAGCAGTTTAAACCCCGGACTTTACAATGAGCAGTTCTTC.

J is TRBJ2-2 and V is TRBV30; D may match TRBD1 or TRBD2 (5 bases each). The length of the CDR3 is 13 residues. V was pared by 0 bases and J by 6 bases, with 8 bases between. CDR1 is GTSNPN and CDR2 is SVGIG in the germline V gene (reference sequence). CDR3 region: CAWSVLGAGELFF. The CDR3 DNA is TGTGCCTGGAGTGTTCTGGGGGCCGGGGAGCTGTTTTTT.

The genes are TRBV7-3 and TRBJ1-6; maybe TRBD1 (5 bases). Germline values: CDR1 SGHTA, CDR2 FQGTGA. Trimming took 4 bases from V and 10 from J, leaving 17 bases between them. The CDR3 is 15 amino acids. CDR3 residues: CASSSDARGGSPLHF. The CDR3 DNA reads TGTGCCAGCAGCTCGGACGCGAGGGGCGGGTCACCCCTCCACTTT.

The CDR3 region is CASSQDSSGIIRNEQFF. CDR3 coding DNA: TGCGCCAGCAGCCAAGATTCTAGCGGGATTATTAGAAATGAGCAGTTCTTC. The J gene is TRBJ2-1, the V gene TRBV4-3; 9 bases fit TRBD2. V was pared by 0 bases and J by 7 bases, with 10 bases of the junction left unmatched. CDR1 and CDR2 (germline): LGHNA, YSLEER. The CDR3 has 17 amino acids.

The rearrangement uses TRBV27 and TRBJ1-6; no clear D gene. The CDR3 has 14 amino acids. The V end was cut by 3 bases, the J end by 8 bases, with 11 bases between. Germline CDR1 is MNHEY and CDR2 is SMNVEV (reference sequence). The CDR3 DNA is TGTGCCAGCAGTTTCCGGCGGGCAGATTCACCCCTCCACTTT. It codes for CASSFRRADSPLHF.

The rearrangement links TRBV11-3 to TRBJ2-2, with 9 positions matching TRBD1. The J segment lost 4 bases and the V segment lost 5 bases, leaving 5 bases of the junction unmatched. The CDR3 has 15 amino acids. Germline V gives CDR1 SGHNT, CDR2 YENEEA. Here the CDR3 reads CASSADRGGTGELFF. DNA for the CDR3: TGTGCCAGCAGCGCCGACAGGGGGGGCACCGGGGAGCTGTTTTTT.

CDR3 DNA sequence: TGTGCCAGCAGCTTAGATATGGGACACCAAGGCCTAGCCAAAAACATTCAGTACTTC. Translated, it gives CASSLDMGHQGLAKNIQYF. The chain uses TRBV7-2 and TRBJ2-4; tentatively, D is TRBD1 (6 bases). The germline CDR1 and CDR2 sequences are SGHTA and FQGNSA. This CDR3 is 19 amino acids long. Trimming stripped 1 base from V and 0 bases from J, with 19 bases between.

The rearrangement links TRBV5-4 to TRBJ1-2; weak D call: TRBD1 (5 bases). The CDR3 sequence is 15 residues long. V gave up 0 bases and J gave up 6 bases, with 15 bases separating them. Germline CDR1 and CDR2: SGHNT and YYREEE (reference sequence). CDR3 sequence reads: CASSLAGGLVNGYTF. CDR3 nucleotides: TGTGCCAGCAGCTTGGCGGGGGGTCTGGTCAATGGCTACACCTTC.

The chain employs TRBV28 and TRBJ1-3, with D unclear. Germline-derived CDR1 and CDR2 are MDHEN and SYDVKM. The CDR3 length is 13 residues. V lost 5 bases and J 8 bases, leaving 13 bases between the germline ends. CDR3 loop: CASSPTKGHTIYF. CDR3 sequence (DNA): TGTGCCAGCAGTCCGACGAAGGGTCACACCATATATTTT.

Written as DNA, the CDR3 is TGTGCCAGCAGGGAGTGGACAGGCCGACTGGATGGCTACACCTTC. Its protein is CASREWTGRLDGYTF. The chain carries TRBV5-4 and TRBJ1-2; 7 bases align to TRBD1. Germline V gene sequence: CDR1 SGHNT, CDR2 YYREEE (reference sequence). The CDR3 covers 15 residues. The junction had 13 bases not matched to a gene; V was cut back by 5 bases and J by 6 bases.

Here the CDR3 reads CASSDPAGGSWDEQFF. CDR3 sequence (DNA): TGTGCCAGCAGTGATCCCGCAGGGGGGAGTTGGGATGAGCAGTTCTTC. The V call is TRBV2, the J call TRBJ2-1; weak D call: TRBD1 (7 bases). Germline V gene data show CDR1 as SNHLY and CDR2 as FYNNEI. This CDR3 comprises 16 residues. Trimming took 3 bases from V and 8 from J, leaving 20 bases between them.

This clone has just one count. This sequence joins TRBV7-9 and TRBJ2-7; D possibly corresponds to TRBD1 (5 bases). The V end lost 5 bases, the J end lost 6 bases, and 20 bases lay between the germline ends. Looked up from germline, CDR1 is SEHNR and CDR2 is FQNEAQ (reference sequence). The CDR3 loop spans 15 amino acids. The CDR3 bases are TGTGCCAGCAGCAAAGTACCACAGGCGGCTTTCGAGCAGTACTTC. Translated, it gives CASSKVPQAAFEQYF.

The chain couples TRBV7-6 to TRBJ2-2; no reliable D call. Trimming stripped 5 bases from V and 3 bases from J, with 13 bases between. Per the germline V gene, CDR1 is SGHVS and CDR2 is FNYEAQ. The CDR3 length is 15 residues. The CDR3 protein is CASSPGPYDTGELFF. In DNA form, the CDR3 reads TGTGCCAGCAGCCCCGGCCCATATGACACCGGGGAGCTGTTTTTT.

The chain joins TRBV6-1 to TRBJ2-7, with 8 bases aligning to TRBD1. There are 14 residues in the CDR3. Trimming removed 4 bases from V and 3 bases from J; junction bases left unmatched: 5. Germline CDR1 MNHNS, CDR2 SASEGT. The CDR3: CASSARDRFYEQYF. The CDR3 DNA is TGTGCCAGCAGTGCCCGGGACAGGTTCTACGAGCAGTACTTC.

The rearrangement uses TRBV30 and TRBJ2-7; unclear D gene. CDR3 size: 12 residues. Germline lookup yields CDR1 GTSNPN and CDR2 SVGIG (reference sequence). The ends were cut back, 6 bases at V and 2 bases at J, with 11 bases in the middle. The CDR3 reads CACSASAYEQYF. As DNA, the CDR3 is TGTGCCTGCTCCGCCAGCGCCTACGAGCAGTACTTC.

The CDR3 DNA reads TGTGCCAGCAGCCAGGGACAGGGAGTTTTTATAGGGCAGTTCTTC. This sequence encodes CASSQGQGVFIGQFF. The chain combines TRBV6-9 with TRBJ2-1, with TRBD1 identical over 9 bases. V was clipped by 6 bases and J by 12 bases; unmatched bases: 15. The germline gives CDR1 MNHGY, CDR2 SVAAGI. CDR3 length: 15 residues.

J is TRBJ2-7 and V is TRBV5-4; D gene uncertain. The V end was cut by 0 bases, the J end by 5 bases, with 18 bases between. This CDR3 comprises 16 residues. Per germline, CDR1 SGHNT and CDR2 YYREEE (reference sequence). This CDR3 reads CASSLGTAPLDDEQYF. For the CDR3, the DNA is TGTGCCAGCAGCTTGGGTACGGCACCCCTCGACGACGAGCAGTACTTC.

The gene calls are TRBV4-3 and TRBJ1-2, with TRBD1 as a possible D gene (6 bases). CDR1 LGHNA and CDR2 YSLEER come from the germline V gene. The CDR3 loop spans 15 amino acids. Trimming took 1 base from V and 2 from J, leaving 11 bases between them. DNA of the CDR3: TGCGCCAGCAGCCAAGGAACAGGGATCAACTATGGCTACACCTTC. Its protein is CASSQGTGINYGYTF.